The rows below give T cell receptor beta chains drawn from one sample of a study of blood T cell repertoires in COVID-19. TCRdb keeps only in-frame clones here, not all; method: immunoSEQ multiplex PCR. This table holds 190,000 or so clones, around 82% found once. Sequenced: peripheral blood. These receptors were taken from a man in his fifties with active or convalescent COVID-19. Each CDR3 is given with its conserved first and last residue. A D gene is named only where the DNA matches it firmly. Clone size is shown for a subset of rows, as once, few, many or a class of expanded clone.

V gene,D gene,J gene,clone size,CDR3 protein,CDR3 DNA
TRBV19,TRBD2,TRBJ2-3,-,CASSLVAGDGDTQYF,TGTGCCAGTAGTCTTGTAGCGGGGGACGGGGATACGCAGTATTTT
TRBV5-8,-,TRBJ1-5,-,CASSHKEVGVGGQPQHF,TGTGCCAGCAGCCATAAAGAGGTCGGGGTGGGCGGGCAGCCCCAGCATTTT
TRBV18,-,TRBJ2-3,-,CASSPKTGSTDTQYF,TGTGCCAGCTCACCAAAGACAGGTAGCACAGATACGCAGTATTTT
TRBV30,TRBD1,TRBJ1-1,-,CLGQGAFGNTEAFF,TGTTTGGGACAGGGGGCTTTCGGGAACACTGAAGCTTTCTTT
TRBV6-5,-,TRBJ1-6,-,CAGQTKGLASPLHF,TGTGCCGGCCAAACGAAGGGGCTTGCGTCACCCCTCCACTTT
TRBV29-1,TRBD2,TRBJ2-1,few,CSVDLLAGGGNEQFF,TGCAGCGTTGACCTGCTAGCGGGAGGGGGCAATGAGCAGTTCTTC
TRBV29-1,-,TRBJ2-7,-,CSVSGGVFNNEQYF,TGCAGCGTCTCCGGCGGGGTTTTTAACAACGAGCAGTACTTC
TRBV6-5,-,TRBJ1-3,few,CASKNIISGNTIYF,TGTGCCAGCAAGAACATAATCTCTGGAAACACCATATATTTT
TRBV5-8,-,TRBJ2-5,few,CASSVLETQYF,TGTGCCAGCAGCGTACTTGAGACCCAGTACTTC
TRBV30,-,TRBJ1-6,-,CAWRMTGDSPLHF,TGTGCCTGGAGAATGACTGGTGATTCACCCCTCCACTTT
TRBV10-3,TRBD1,TRBJ1-2,-,CAISQDRDYGYTF,TGTGCCATCAGCCAGGACAGGGATTATGGCTACACCTTC
TRBV2,-,TRBJ1-5,-,CASGEGGLRSNQPQHF,TGTGCCAGCGGGGAGGGGGGGCTGCGGAGCAATCAGCCCCAGCATTTT
TRBV7-2,TRBD1,TRBJ1-5,-,CASSLTGLRNQPQHF,TGTGCCAGCAGCTTGACAGGGTTGCGCAATCAGCCCCAGCATTTT
TRBV7-9,TRBD1,TRBJ2-7,-,CASSSRDRGRWDEQYF,TGTGCCAGCAGTTCTAGAGACAGGGGGCGCTGGGACGAGCAGTACTTC
TRBV3-1/TRBV3-2,-,TRBJ2-3,few,CASSQDGRTDTQYF,TGTGCCAGCAGCCAAGATGGGCGCACAGATACGCAGTATTTT
TRBV2,TRBD1,TRBJ2-3,-,CASSQTGVEDTQYF,TGTGCCAGCAGCCAGACAGGGGTAGAAGATACGCAGTATTTT
TRBV18,TRBD1,TRBJ2-7,-,CASSPLDRGPEQYF,TGTGCCAGCTCACCACTGGACAGGGGACCTGAGCAGTACTTC
TRBV12-3/TRBV12-4,TRBD1,TRBJ1-3,-,CASSSGQGFTIYF,TGTGCCAGCAGTTCGGGACAGGGGTTCACCATATATTTT
TRBV9,TRBD1,TRBJ1-2,-,CASSVPGTGAYGYTF,TGTGCCAGCAGCGTACCCGGGACAGGAGCCTATGGCTACACCTTC
TRBV9,TRBD2,TRBJ2-7,-,CASSPAGTTDREQYF,TGTGCCAGCAGCCCGGCCGGGACTACCGATCGAGAGCAGTACTTC
TRBV30,-,TRBJ1-2,-,CAWTWSDANYGYTF,TGTGCCTGGACTTGGTCAGATGCTAACTATGGCTACACCTTC
TRBV5-6,TRBD1,TRBJ2-3,-,CASSLASRWDRDTDTQYF,TGTGCCAGCAGCTTGGCGTCGCGGTGGGACAGGGACACAGATACGCAGTATTTT
TRBV24-1,-,TRBJ2-3,-,CATSDRRTPSTDTQYF,TGTGCCACCAGTGACCGGCGGACTCCTAGCACAGATACGCAGTATTTT
TRBV3-1/TRBV3-2,-,TRBJ2-3,-,CASSLRGSTDTQYF,TGTGCCAGCAGCCTGCGGGGAAGCACAGATACGCAGTATTTT
TRBV2,-,TRBJ1-2,-,CASRRPGESGYTF,TGTGCCAGCAGGCGGCCGGGAGAGAGTGGCTACACCTTC
TRBV7-9,-,TRBJ1-1,-,CASRPDRNTEAFF,TGTGCCAGCAGACCTGACAGGAACACTGAAGCTTTCTTT
TRBV28,-,TRBJ1-2,few,CASARRGYGYTF,TGTGCCAGCGCCCGCCGGGGCTATGGCTACACCTTC
TRBV12-3/TRBV12-4,-,TRBJ2-2,-,CASSLEGEAFF,TGTGCCAGCAGTTTAGAAGGGGAGGCGTTTTTT
TRBV7-3,TRBD2,TRBJ2-3,-,CASSLGTSGSGDTQYF,TGTGCCAGCAGCTTAGGGACTAGCGGGAGTGGGGATACGCAGTATTTT
TRBV27,TRBD2,TRBJ2-7,-,CASSYRVAGDVLEQYF,TGTGCCAGCAGTTATAGGGTAGCGGGAGATGTACTCGAGCAGTACTTC
TRBV20-1,-,TRBJ1-1,-,CSARDPGEAFF,TGCAGTGCTAGAGATCCCGGTGAAGCTTTCTTT
TRBV27,-,TRBJ1-5,-,CASSLQDNQPQHF,TGTGCCAGCAGTTTACAGGACAATCAGCCCCAGCATTTT
TRBV7-9,-,TRBJ2-2,-,CASSFAGNTGELFF,TGTGCCAGCAGCTTTGCAGGGAACACCGGGGAGCTGTTTTTT
TRBV6-5,-,TRBJ1-5,-,CASIGGVWPQHF,TGTGCCAGCATAGGGGGGGTTTGGCCCCAGCATTTT
TRBV18,-,TRBJ1-2,-,CASSPPDSYGYTF,TGTGCCAGCTCACCACCAGACAGCTATGGCTACACCTTC
TRBV28,TRBD2,TRBJ2-7,-,CASSALRGGRAYEQYF,TGTGCCAGCAGTGCCCTTAGGGGAGGGAGGGCCTACGAGCAGTACTTC
TRBV28,-,TRBJ1-2,-,CASSPVDTDGYTF,TGTGCCAGCAGTCCTGTCGACACGGATGGCTACACCTTC
TRBV28,-,TRBJ1-2,-,CASTFQRAPLYGYTF,TGTGCCAGCACCTTCCAGCGGGCGCCCCTCTATGGCTACACCTTC
TRBV5-4,TRBD2,TRBJ2-7,-,CASSLGAGESYEQYF,TGTGCCAGCAGCTTGGGCGCGGGGGAATCCTACGAGCAGTACTTC
TRBV30,TRBD2,TRBJ2-7,few,CAWSPPSSGGYEQYF,TGTGCCTGGTCCCCTCCCTCTAGCGGGGGTTACGAGCAGTACTTC
TRBV15,-,TRBJ1-2,few,CATSPQRQKNTNYGYTF,TGTGCCACCAGCCCCCAAAGACAGAAGAACACTAACTATGGCTACACCTTC
TRBV28,-,TRBJ2-7,many,CASLGSPSYEQYF,TGTGCCAGCTTGGGCAGTCCGTCCTACGAGCAGTACTTC
TRBV5-4,-,TRBJ1-2,-,CASSVRRNYGYTF,TGTGCCAGCAGCGTCAGGCGTAACTATGGCTACACCTTC
TRBV6-5,TRBD1,TRBJ2-5,-,CASSSPNRGRETQYF,TGTGCCAGCAGTTCCCCAAACAGGGGCCGGGAGACCCAGTACTTC
TRBV5-1,-,TRBJ1-6,-,CASSSDSLTLHF,TGCGCCAGCAGCTCTGACTCACTCACCCTCCACTTT
TRBV14,TRBD1,TRBJ2-3,-,CASSSIFGQGETDTQYF,TGTGCCAGCAGCTCCATCTTTGGGCAGGGGGAAACAGATACGCAGTATTTT
TRBV19,TRBD2,TRBJ2-7,-,CASSIGLMRESSYEQYF,TGTGCCAGTAGTATTGGACTGATGCGGGAGAGCTCCTACGAGCAGTACTTC
TRBV19,TRBD1,TRBJ1-5,-,CASSREGTGDQPQHF,TGTGCCAGTAGTAGGGAGGGGACAGGAGATCAGCCCCAGCATTTT
TRBV11-2,-,TRBJ2-1,-,CASSLEAGANEQFF,TGTGCCAGCAGCTTAGAAGCGGGCGCCAATGAGCAGTTCTTC
TRBV10-2,TRBD1,TRBJ1-2,-,CASSADRAGDYGYTF,TGCGCCAGTTCGGCGGACAGGGCAGGCGACTATGGCTACACCTTC
TRBV18,-,TRBJ1-2,-,CASSPDGEGGTGYTF,TGTGCCAGCTCCCCCGATGGTGAGGGAGGTACGGGCTACACCTTC
TRBV6-2/TRBV6-3,-,TRBJ1-6,-,CASSYGHRVVSPLHF,TGTGCCAGCAGTTACGGGCACAGGGTTGTGTCACCCCTCCACTTT
TRBV5-1,TRBD2,TRBJ2-1,-,CASSFVAGFYNEQFF,TGCGCCAGCAGCTTTGTAGCGGGGTTCTACAATGAGCAGTTCTTC
TRBV2,-,TRBJ2-3,-,CASSGAREDTQYF,TGTGCCAGCAGTGGTGCCCGGGAAGATACGCAGTATTTT
TRBV25-1,-,TRBJ2-3,-,CASPGSNPSTDTQYF,TGTGCCAGCCCCGGGAGTAACCCTAGCACAGATACGCAGTATTTT
TRBV7-7,-,TRBJ2-5,-,CASSLGVRGGQETQYF,TGTGCTAGCAGCTTAGGAGTAAGGGGGGGGCAAGAGACCCAGTACTTC
TRBV11-2,TRBD2,TRBJ2-7,once,CASSLGVRRAGAYEQYF,TGTGCCAGCAGCTTAGGGGTCCGAAGAGCGGGGGCCTACGAGCAGTACTTC
TRBV3-1/TRBV3-2,TRBD1,TRBJ2-4,-,CASSQDGTVKNIQYF,TGTGCCAGCAGCCAAGATGGGACAGTCAAAAACATTCAGTACTTC
TRBV2,TRBD2,TRBJ2-3,-,CASSQLRGLAVNRDTQYF,TGTGCCAGCAGTCAGCTACGAGGACTAGCGGTTAATAGAGATACGCAGTATTTT